These T cell receptor beta chains were read from a single sample in a study of vaccination and CD4 T cells after COVID-19. Antigen specificity for these receptors is unknown. TCRdb re-called the PCR reads through MiXCR, storing one row per CDR3 protein. The profile covers more than 10,000 distinct CDR3 sequences, with about 40% appearing a single time and approximately 15% taken by the ten largest. The sample consisted of CD4+ T cells from blood, cultured in vitro. The source of these receptors is a human donor in good health. CDR3s include the opening cysteine and the closing phenylalanine or tryptophan. A D gene is named only where the DNA matches it firmly. Only part of the rows carry a size: once, few, many, or a class if the clone is expanded.

D: .; size: few; J: TRBJ2-3; V: TRBV20-1; CDR3: CSAGRGWGTDTQYF; DNA: TGCAGTGCTGGACGTGGTTGGGGCACAGATACGCAGTATTTT
D: .; size: few; J: TRBJ1-1; V: TRBV25-1; CDR3: CASSTLANNAEAFF; DNA: TGTGCCAGCAGCACCCTTGCTAACAACGCTGAAGCTTTCTTT
D: .; size: few; J: TRBJ1-3; V: TRBV4-3; CDR3: CASSQDSSGTGNTIYF; DNA: TGCGCCAGCAGCCAAGACTCCAGTGGGACTGGAAACACCATATATTTT
D: TRBD2; size: few; J: TRBJ2-7; V: TRBV20-1; CDR3: CSASGTSGYEQYF; DNA: TGCAGTGCTAGTGGGACTAGCGGATACGAGCAGTACTTC
D: .; size: .; J: TRBJ2-7; V: TRBV20-1; CDR3: CSASMGGRMVGEQYF; DNA: TGCAGTGCTAGCATGGGGGGGCGTATGGTTGGCGAGCAGTACTTC
D: .; size: once; J: TRBJ2-2; V: TRBV12-3/TRBV12-4; CDR3: CASSSGEGELFF; DNA: TGTGCCAGCAGTTCAGGGGAGGGGGAGCTGTTTTTT
D: TRBD1; size: .; J: TRBJ2-5; V: TRBV7-8; CDR3: CASSPRDRVSETQYF; DNA: TGTGCCAGCAGCCCCCGGGACAGGGTTTCAGAGACCCAGTACTTC
D: .; size: .; J: TRBJ2-1; V: TRBV21-1; CDR3: CASSKSGGRALNEQFF; DNA: TGTGCCAGCAGCAAATCCGGCGGGAGGGCCCTAAATGAGCAGTTCTTC
D: .; size: few; J: TRBJ2-3; V: TRBV7-3; CDR3: CASSPGWGTDTQYF; DNA: TGTGCCAGCAGCCCCGGATGGGGTACAGATACGCAGTATTTT
D: .; size: few; J: TRBJ2-7; V: TRBV7-8; CDR3: CASSLIHEQYF; DNA: TGTGCCAGCAGCTTAATCCACGAGCAGTACTTC
D: .; size: few; J: TRBJ2-2; V: TRBV7-2; CDR3: CASTPAPTNTGELFF; DNA: TGTGCCAGCACCCCGGCGCCAACGAACACCGGGGAGCTGTTTTTT
D: .; size: .; J: TRBJ1-1; V: TRBV15; CDR3: CATSRPGGVGTEAFF; DNA: TGTGCCACCAGCAGACCTGGGGGGGTAGGAACTGAAGCTTTCTTT
D: TRBD2; size: .; J: TRBJ2-3; V: TRBV7-6; CDR3: CASSLRLAVGTDTQYF; DNA: TGTGCCAGCAGCCTGCGACTAGCGGTGGGCACAGATACGCAGTATTTT
D: TRBD1; size: .; J: TRBJ1-3; V: TRBV7-3; CDR3: CASSLTGDRGDTIYF; DNA: TGTGCCAGCAGCTTAACGGGGGACAGGGGAGACACCATATATTTT
D: .; size: medium-sized; J: TRBJ1-2; V: TRBV6-1; CDR3: CASGQSSGGYTF; DNA: TGTGCCAGCGGGCAGTCATCTGGTGGCTACACCTTC
D: .; size: once; J: TRBJ1-1; V: TRBV6-5; CDR3: CASSYRRGDTEAFF; DNA: TGTGCCAGCAGTTACCGGCGGGGGGACACTGAAGCTTTCTTT
D: TRBD1; size: .; J: TRBJ1-5; V: TRBV30; CDR3: CAWSGQGYSNQPQHF; DNA: TGTGCCTGGAGTGGACAGGGGTATAGCAATCAGCCCCAGCATTTT
D: TRBD1; size: .; J: TRBJ2-3; V: TRBV24-1; CDR3: CATSDIGQDTDTQYF; DNA: TGTGCCACCAGTGATATTGGACAGGACACAGATACGCAGTATTTT
D: .; size: .; J: TRBJ1-1; V: TRBV25-1; CDR3: CASSQDGKTEAFF; DNA: TGTGCCAGCAGTCAGGACGGCAAGACTGAAGCTTTCTTT
D: TRBD2; size: .; J: TRBJ2-6; V: TRBV11-2; CDR3: CASSSLAGAGANVLTF; DNA: TGTGCCAGCAGCTCCTTGGCGGGGGCTGGGGCCAACGTCCTGACTTTC
D: TRBD2; size: .; J: TRBJ2-3; V: TRBV6-1; CDR3: CASSGGREALSTTDTQYF; DNA: TGTGCCAGCAGTGGCGGCCGGGAGGCCCTCTCTACCACAGATACGCAGTATTTT
D: .; size: .; J: TRBJ1-5; V: TRBV5-1; CDR3: CASSLTGYNQPQHF; DNA: TGCGCCAGCAGCTTGACAGGTTACAATCAGCCCCAGCATTTT
D: .; size: .; J: TRBJ2-7; V: TRBV7-9; CDR3: CASSSRVYEQYF; DNA: TGTGCCAGCAGCTCTAGAGTTTACGAGCAGTACTTC
D: .; size: few; J: TRBJ2-5; V: TRBV24-1; CDR3: CATSDPIQETQYF; DNA: TGTGCCACCAGTGACCCAATCCAAGAGACCCAGTACTTC
D: .; size: .; J: TRBJ2-3; V: TRBV18; CDR3: CASSLATSTDTQYF; DNA: TGTGCCAGCTCACTAGCGACTAGCACAGATACGCAGTATTTT
D: .; size: few; J: TRBJ1-1; V: TRBV6-2/TRBV6-3; CDR3: CASSIGGRGNTEAFF; DNA: TGTGCCAGCAGTATCGGCGGACGGGGGAACACTGAAGCTTTCTTT
D: TRBD2; size: .; J: TRBJ2-1; V: TRBV11-3; CDR3: CASESSAGGGNEQFF; DNA: TGTGCCAGCGAATCCTCAGCGGGAGGGGGCAATGAGCAGTTCTTC
D: .; size: few; J: TRBJ1-4; V: TRBV20-1; CDR3: CSATRGEKLFF; DNA: TGCAGTGCGACAAGAGGGGAAAAACTGTTTTTT
D: .; size: few; J: TRBJ1-1; V: TRBV5-8; CDR3: CASSHRAEAFF; DNA: TGTGCCAGCAGCCATAGAGCTGAAGCTTTCTTT
D: .; size: .; J: TRBJ1-5; V: TRBV5-6; CDR3: CASSLSGGNNQPQHF; DNA: TGTGCCAGCAGCTTGTCCGGGGGGAACAATCAGCCCCAGCATTTT
D: .; size: few; J: TRBJ1-6; V: TRBV19; CDR3: CASTEGSSYNSPLHF; DNA: TGTGCCAGCACTGAGGGGAGCTCCTATAATTCACCCCTCCACTTT
D: .; size: .; J: TRBJ2-3; V: TRBV20-1; CDR3: CSARDPGAGTDTQYF; DNA: TGCAGTGCTAGAGATCCTGGGGCGGGCACAGATACGCAGTATTTT
D: .; size: .; J: TRBJ1-3; V: TRBV4-3; CDR3: CASADSSGNTIYF; DNA: TGCGCCAGCGCCGACAGCTCTGGAAACACCATATATTTT
D: TRBD2; size: .; J: TRBJ2-2; V: TRBV27; CDR3: CASRLIGGGSHTGELFF; DNA: TGTGCCAGCAGACTTATCGGGGGGGGGTCGCACACCGGGGAGCTGTTTTTT
D: .; size: .; J: TRBJ1-1; V: TRBV7-3; CDR3: CASSMDPNTEAFF; DNA: TGTGCCAGCAGCATGGACCCGAACACTGAAGCTTTCTTT
D: TRBD2; size: few; J: TRBJ2-7; V: TRBV20-1; CDR3: CSAPLAGVFLEQYF; DNA: TGCAGTGCACCACTAGCGGGAGTATTTCTCGAGCAGTACTTC
D: TRBD2; size: .; J: TRBJ2-1; V: TRBV6-4; CDR3: CASTAEGAGTRKFF; DNA: TGTGCCAGCACGGCAGAAGGGGCCGGGACTAGGAAATTCTTC
D: .; size: few; J: TRBJ2-7; V: TRBV7-9; CDR3: CASSLEEGVEQYF; DNA: TGTGCCAGCAGCTTAGAGGAGGGGGTGGAGCAGTACTTC